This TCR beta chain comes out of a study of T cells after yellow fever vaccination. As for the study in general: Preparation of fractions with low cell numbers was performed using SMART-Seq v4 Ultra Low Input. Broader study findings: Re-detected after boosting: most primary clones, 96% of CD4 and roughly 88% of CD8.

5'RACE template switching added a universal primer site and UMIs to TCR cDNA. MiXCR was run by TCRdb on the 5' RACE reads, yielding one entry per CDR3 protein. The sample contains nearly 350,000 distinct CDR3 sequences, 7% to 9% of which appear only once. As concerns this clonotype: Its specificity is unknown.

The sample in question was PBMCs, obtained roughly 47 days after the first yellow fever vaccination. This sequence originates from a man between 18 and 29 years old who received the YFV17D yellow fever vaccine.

CDR3 sequence (DNA): TGTGCCAGCAGTCTGGGTCGGAGCCCAGCGTACGAGCAGTACTTC. It translates to CASSLGRSPAYEQYF. V gene TRBV5-5 combines with J gene TRBJ2-7, with unresolved D. The CDR3 totals 15 residues. From germline, CDR1 is SGHKS and CDR2 YYEKEE (reference sequence). V lost 5 bases and J lost 4, with 19 bases in between. Together with reference TRBV5-5 and TRBJ2-7, the CDR3 gives the full variable domain: DAGVTQSPTHLIKTRGQQVTLRCSPISGHKSVSWYQQVLGQGPQFIFQYYEKEERGRGNFPDRFSARQFPNYSSELNVNALLLGDSALYLCASSLGRSPAYEQYFGPGTRLTVT.